The 30 T cell receptor beta chains given below trace back to one sample, sequenced in a study of long-term antiretroviral therapy in people with HIV. Run at survey level, the immunoSEQ assay was version v3.0. Produced via immunoSEQ multiplex PCR; TCRdb's table is partial and in-frame only. This sample carries about 38,000 clones, 80% to 85% of them seen once, and the ten largest clones take about 5.2%. Sample: unsorted PBMCs, taken 1.5 years after starting antiretroviral therapy. The receptors here all came from a man aged 18 to 35 with HIV.

V is TRBV29-1 and J is TRBJ2-7, with D possibly TRBD1 on 6 matching bases. With 5 bases removed from V and 2 bases from J, the gap between germline ends came to 16 bases. Per the germline V gene, CDR1 is SQVTM and CDR2 is ANQGSEA. The CDR3 length is 14 residues. CDR3 in DNA: TGCAGCGTTACACAGGGATTGGTGACCTACGAGCAGTACTTC. Amino acids: CSVTQGLVTYEQYF.

The rearrangement links TRBV7-2 to TRBJ1-5; D is unclear. V was cut by 6 bases and J by 1 base, with 13 bases left in between. Germline V CDR1 and CDR2: SGHTA, FQGNSA. The length of the CDR3 is 15 residues. The CDR3 reads CASRPGGSSNQPQHF. CDR3 nucleotide sequence: TGTGCCAGCAGGCCAGGAGGTTCGAGCAATCAGCCCCAGCATTTT.

The chain joins TRBV28 to TRBJ1-2; D is unresolved. The CDR3 is made up of 12 amino acids. Trimming removed 6 bases from V and 8 bases from J, with 13 bases in between. Per germline, CDR1 MDHEN and CDR2 SYDVKM. The CDR3 sequence: CASSLGKMGYTF. CDR3 sequence (DNA): TGTGCCAGCAGCTTAGGAAAGATGGGCTACACCTTC.

The gene calls are TRBV4-3 and TRBJ2-6; D gene unclear. CDR1 and CDR2 (germline): LGHNA, YSLEER. Trimming cost V 3 bases and J 2 bases, with 8 bases left between them. The CDR3 extends over 15 amino acids. The CDR3 DNA sequence: TGCGCCAGCAGCCAGGGCCTCCCTGGGGCCAACGTCCTGACTTTC. Protein sequence: CASSQGLPGANVLTF.

The CDR3 region is CASSLEVSSYNEQFF. The CDR3 region has the DNA TGTGCCAGCAGCTTAGAAGTTAGCTCCTACAATGAGCAGTTCTTC. The chain employs TRBV7-2 and TRBJ2-1; no clear D. The CDR3 sequence is 15 residues long. The V and J ends lost 1 base and 0 bases respectively, with 7 bases between them. Germline V gives CDR1 SGHTA, CDR2 FQGNSA.

The chain joins TRBV7-6 to TRBJ2-3, with D perhaps TRBD1 (6 bases). The CDR3 is 13 residues long. The V end lost 2 bases, the J end lost 6 bases, and 9 bases lay between the germline ends. In germline, CDR1 is SGHVS, CDR2 FNYEAQ. The CDR3 coding sequence is TGTGCCAGCAGCTTATCGAGGGGGGATACGCAGTATTTT. Protein sequence: CASSLSRGDTQYF.

This clone showed up just a few times. The chain uses TRBV5-1 and TRBJ1-3; D is ambiguous. Germline-derived CDR1 and CDR2 are SGHRS and YFSETQ. Trimming removed 0 bases from V and 0 bases from J, with 7 bases in between. This CDR3 is built from 15 residues. CDR3 sequence: CASSLGRTSGNTIYF. For the CDR3, the DNA is TGCGCCAGCAGCTTGGGCAGAACCTCTGGAAACACCATATATTTT. Full variable domain (remainder filled in from reference TRBV5-1 and TRBJ1-3): KAGVTQTPRYLIKTRGQQVTLSCSPISGHRSVSWYQQTPGQGLQFLFEYFSETQRNKGNFPGRFSGRQFSNSRSEMNVSTLELGDSALYLCASSLGRTSGNTIYFGEGSWLTVV.

This chain connects TRBV30 to TRBJ2-7, with TRBD2 matching over 7 bases. The CDR3 is 14 amino acids. V shed 4 bases, J shed 1 base, and the junction held 7 bases outside the gene matches. The germline V gene encodes CDR1 GTSNPN and CDR2 SVGIG (reference sequence). The CDR3, as DNA: TGTGCCTGGAATAGGGACTACAATTCCTACGAGCAGTACTTC. As protein: CAWNRDYNSYEQYF.

The V gene is TRBV28, the J gene TRBJ2-7, with TRBD2 matching over 7 bases. The V gene's germline CDR1 is MDHEN and CDR2 SYDVKM. CDR3 length: 15 residues. V trimming: 2 bases; J trimming: 4 bases; junction bases outside the gene matches: 8. In nucleotides, the CDR3 is TGTGCCAGCAGTTTAGGGCTAGCGGTTAGTTACGAGCAGTACTTC. This gives the protein CASSLGLAVSYEQYF. Supplemented by reference TRBV28 and TRBJ2-7, the full variable domain reads DVKVTQSSRYLVKRTGEKVFLECVQDMDHENMFWYRQDPGLGLRLIYFSYDVKMKEKGDIPEGYSVSREKKERFSLILESASTNQTSMYLCASSLGLAVSYEQYFGPGTRLTVT.

V and J are TRBV19 and TRBJ2-7; 7 nucleotides line up with TRBD1. This CDR3 has 15 amino acids. V lost 2 bases and J lost 3; bases outside the gene matches: 7. Germline V gives CDR1 LNHDA, CDR2 SQIVND (reference sequence). CDR3 sequence reads: CASSITGDPLYEQYF. The CDR3 nucleotides read TGTGCCAGTAGTATAACAGGGGACCCGCTCTACGAGCAGTACTTC. Using reference TRBV19 and TRBJ2-7 for the parts outside the CDR3, the full variable domain is DGGITQSPKYLFRKEGQNVTLSCEQNLNHDAMYWYRQDPGQGLRLIYYSQIVNDFQKGDIAEGYSVSREKKESFPLTVTSAQKNPTAFYLCASSITGDPLYEQYFGPGTRLTVT.

This clone has just a few counts. The rearrangement links TRBV7-9 to TRBJ1-2; no clear D gene. The CDR3 extends over 13 amino acids. V dropped 5 bases and J dropped 5 bases, with 12 bases sitting between them. The germline V gene encodes CDR1 SEHNR and CDR2 FQNEAQ (reference sequence). CDR3: CASSPKGLYGYTF. Here the CDR3 DNA reads TGTGCCAGCAGCCCCAAGGGATTGTATGGCTACACCTTC. The variable domain in full, with the rest retrieved from reference TRBV7-9 and TRBJ1-2, is DTGVSQNPRHKITKRGQNVTFRCDPISEHNRLYWYRQTLGQGPEFLTYFQNEAQLEKSRLLSDRFSAERPKGSFSTLEIQRTEQGDSAMYLCASSPKGLYGYTFGSGTRLTVV.

The chain has TRBV19 and TRBJ1-2, with unresolved D. Deletions cut 4 bases from V and 3 bases from J, with 18 bases between. The length of the CDR3 is 16 residues. Per germline, CDR1 LNHDA and CDR2 SQIVND (reference sequence). CDR3 bases: TGTGCCAGTAGTACCGGGTCGAGAGTAGCTTACTATGGCTACACCTTC. Protein: CASSTGSRVAYYGYTF.

This clone has only a few counts. V gene TRBV11-2 combines with J gene TRBJ1-1; D remains unclear. CDR1 is SGHAT, CDR2 FQNNGV, per germline. With 5 bases removed from V and 4 bases from J, the gap between germline ends came to 17 bases. The CDR3 covers 15 residues. The CDR3 DNA follows: TGTGCCAGCAGCCATATAGGATCTTGGATCACTGAAGCTTTCTTT. Protein sequence: CASSHIGSWITEAFF.

The chain recombines TRBV28 with TRBJ2-5; a possible D gene is TRBD1 (6 bases). Germline V lookup: CDR1 MDHEN, CDR2 SYDVKM. Trimming left V 5 bases short and J 4 bases short, with 11 bases between. The CDR3 consists of 13 residues. CDR3 loop: CASSATGLETQYF. The CDR3 DNA reads as TGTGCCAGCAGTGCGACAGGCTTAGAGACCCAGTACTTC.

The chain combines TRBV4-3 with TRBJ1-1; no clear D. Germline CDR1 LGHNA, CDR2 YSLEER. This CDR3 contains 15 residues. The V gene lost 0 bases and the J gene lost 0 bases, with 8 bases spanning the gap. CDR3 region: CASSQEWHLNTEAFF. For the CDR3, the DNA is TGCGCCAGCAGCCAAGAGTGGCATCTGAACACTGAAGCTTTCTTT.

Remarks on this clone: The same CDR3 can be traced to other DNA sequences in this sample. The CDR3: CASSPGGTYNEQFF. The CDR3, as DNA: TGTGCCAGCTCACCCGGGGGTACCTACAATGAGCAGTTCTTC. The gene calls are TRBV18 and TRBJ2-1, with a weak D call TRBD2 (6 bases). The V gene's germline CDR1 is KGHSH and CDR2 LQKENI. The CDR3 is 14 amino acids. Trimming took off 3 bases at V and 2 bases at J, with 8 bases between the two ends.

The chain combines TRBV18 with TRBJ2-7; 7 nucleotides align to TRBD2. CDR1 is KGHSH and CDR2 is LQKENI in the germline V gene. The CDR3 extends over 17 amino acids. V lost 4 bases, J lost 5 bases, and 17 bases stayed unmatched. CDR3: CASSHLPGASGGDEQYF. The CDR3 DNA reads as TGTGCCAGCTCACACCTCCCTGGGGCTAGCGGAGGGGACGAGCAGTACTTC. Filled out from reference TRBV18 and TRBJ2-7, the complete variable domain reads NAGVMQNPRHLVRRRGQEARLRCSPMKGHSHVYWYRQLPEEGLKFMVYLQKENIIDESGMPKERFSAEFPKEGPSILRIQQVVRGDSAAYFCASSHLPGASGGDEQYFGPGTRLTVT.

The CDR3 nucleotides are TGTGCCAGCAGTCCGGGACATAAGTACGAGCAGTACTTC. Protein: CASSPGHKYEQYF. The genes are TRBV28 and TRBJ2-7, with D perhaps TRBD1 (6 bases). The CDR3 consists of 13 residues. Trimming removed 5 bases from V and 4 bases from J, with 12 bases in between. Looked up from germline, CDR1 is MDHEN and CDR2 is SYDVKM.

The chain joins TRBV6-6 to TRBJ1-5; D possibly corresponds to TRBD1 (5 bases). CDR3 length: 16 amino acids. Germline-derived CDR1 and CDR2 are MNHNY and SVGAGI (reference sequence). Trimming took off 0 bases at V and 2 bases at J, with 11 bases between the two ends. CDR3 amino acids: CASSYSGTKGNQPQHF. CDR3 DNA: TGTGCCAGCAGTTACTCTGGGACGAAAGGCAATCAGCCCCAGCATTTT.

The genes are TRBV5-4 and TRBJ2-1; no clear D. Germline CDR1 reads SGHNT; CDR2 reads YYREEE (reference sequence). V lost 0 bases and J 2 bases, leaving 6 bases between the germline ends. The CDR3 is 14 amino acids. The DNA of the CDR3 is TGTGCCAGCAGCTTGGCAACAGCCTACAATGAGCAGTTCTTC. It yields the protein CASSLATAYNEQFF.

The chain has TRBV5-4 and TRBJ1-4; 10 bases align to TRBD1. The CDR3 covers 15 residues. Germline-derived CDR1 and CDR2 are SGHNT and YYREEE (reference sequence). After removal of 0 bases from V and 8 bases from J, the junction contained 4 bases not matched to a gene. CDR3 in DNA: TGTGCCAGCAGCTTGGTAGGACAGGGGGACGAAAAACTGTTTTTT. Translating gives CASSLVGQGDEKLFF.

CDR3 residues: CASSITGGGVQPQHF. As DNA, the CDR3 is TGTGCCAGTAGTATAACCGGGGGAGGTGTTCAGCCCCAGCATTTT. The V call is TRBV19, the J call TRBJ1-5; tentatively, D is TRBD1 (5 bases). CDR1 is LNHDA, CDR2 SQIVND, per germline (reference sequence). There are 15 residues in the CDR3. With 2 bases removed from V and 6 bases from J, the gap between germline ends came to 14 bases.

The rearrangement links TRBV25-1 to TRBJ1-1, with D possibly being TRBD1 (6 bases). Per the germline V gene, CDR1 is MGHDK and CDR2 is SYGVNS. This CDR3 is 16 amino acids long. Trimming stripped 3 bases from V and 5 bases from J, with 19 bases between. The CDR3 sequence is CASSDRTGGPVTEAFF. The DNA for the CDR3 is TGTGCCAGCAGTGATCGCACGGGGGGGCCGGTGACTGAAGCTTTCTTT.

This clone was seen only a few times. This chain uses TRBV2 with TRBJ2-7; D uncertain. The CDR3 has 12 amino acids. In germline, CDR1 is SNHLY, CDR2 FYNNEI. The V end lost 6 bases, the J end lost 3 bases, and 9 bases lay between the germline ends. The CDR3 protein is CASRLSGYEQYF. CDR3 DNA sequence: TGTGCCAGCAGGCTCAGTGGCTACGAGCAGTACTTC.

The chain links TRBV27 to TRBJ1-2; TRBD1 aligns across 9 bases. Germline V gene sequence: CDR1 MNHEY, CDR2 SMNVEV (reference sequence). The CDR3 totals 15 residues. V was clipped by 0 bases and J by 7 bases; unmatched bases: 6. CDR3 nucleotides: TGTGCCAGCAGTTTATCGGCACAGGGGGCGTCTGGCTACACCTTC. It encodes CASSLSAQGASGYTF.

This sequence joins TRBV28 and TRBJ2-7; 12 bases line up with TRBD2. J gave up 5 bases and V 1 base, and 18 bases lay outside the gene matches. The CDR3 spans 20 residues. Germline loops: CDR1 MDHEN, CDR2 SYDVKM. CDR3: CASSLFSGTRKLAGGDEQYF. For the CDR3, the DNA is TGTGCCAGCAGTTTATTCTCGGGGACGAGAAAACTAGCGGGAGGTGACGAGCAGTACTTC.

The V call is TRBV2, the J call TRBJ2-1; D remains unclear. The germline V gene has CDR1 SNHLY and CDR2 FYNNEI. V was clipped by 2 bases and J by 5 bases, with 7 bases between them. The CDR3 has 13 residues. CDR3 nucleotide sequence: TGTGCCAGCAGTGAAATATCGAACAATGAGCAGTTCTTC. It specifies CASSEISNNEQFF.

V usage is TRBV28 and J usage is TRBJ2-6; D gene unclear. Trimming pared 6 bases from V and 0 bases from J, leaving 9 bases between. The CDR3 covers 15 residues. Germline V gene data show CDR1 as MDHEN and CDR2 as SYDVKM. CDR3 amino acids: CASRKKSSGANVLTF. DNA for the CDR3: TGTGCCAGCAGAAAAAAGAGCTCTGGGGCCAACGTCCTGACTTTC. The full variable domain, in which reference TRBV28 and TRBJ2-6 provide the parts outside the CDR3, is DVKVTQSSRYLVKRTGEKVFLECVQDMDHENMFWYRQDPGLGLRLIYFSYDVKMKEKGDIPEGYSVSREKKERFSLILESASTNQTSMYLCASRKKSSGANVLTFGAGSRLTVL.

The genes are TRBV27 and TRBJ2-7, with a weak D call TRBD2 (6 bases). This CDR3 spans 15 amino acids. Germline V gene data show CDR1 as MNHEY and CDR2 as SMNVEV (reference sequence). Trimming removed 0 bases at V and 2 bases at J, with 11 bases between. The CDR3 sequence: CASSLSIRLAYEQYF. DNA of the CDR3: TGTGCCAGCAGTTTATCGATCCGACTAGCCTACGAGCAGTACTTC.

V and J are TRBV19 and TRBJ1-1, with 7 bases fitting TRBD1. The length of the CDR3 is 14 residues. Trimming at V came to 6 bases and at J to 1 base, leaving 5 bases not matched to a gene. Germline V gives CDR1 LNHDA, CDR2 SQIVND (reference sequence). The CDR3 sequence: CASRDRLTNTEAFF. For the CDR3, the DNA is TGTGCCAGTAGGGACAGGCTCACGAACACTGAAGCTTTCTTT. Based on the CDR3 plus reference TRBV19 and TRBJ1-1, the full variable domain is DGGITQSPKYLFRKEGQNVTLSCEQNLNHDAMYWYRQDPGQGLRLIYYSQIVNDFQKGDIAEGYSVSREKKESFPLTVTSAQKNPTAFYLCASRDRLTNTEAFFGQGTRLTVV.